The rows below give T cell receptor beta chains drawn from one sample of a study of TIL therapy for anti-PD-1-resistant metastatic lung cancer. The protocol was immunoSEQ multiplex PCR, while the TCRdb copy is restricted to in-frame clones and leaves out a portion. The sample holds about 50,000 clones, 60% to 85% seen once. Specimen: tumor tissue, collected at baseline. Receptor source: a person aged 25 to 80 with non-small cell lung cancer. Each CDR3 is given with its conserved first and last residue. The D gene is left open where the match is weak. Size is stated for part of the rows, as once, few or many counts, or as a class when the clone is expanded.

>.|TRBD2|TRBJ2-1|TRBV4-1
TGCGCCAGCAGCCAAGCACAGACGGGGGGTTCCTACAATGAGCAGTTCTTC
CASSQAQTGGSYNEQFF
>.|.|TRBJ1-5|TRBV14
TGTGCCAGCAGCCAAGTCAGGGGTCAGCCCCAGCATTTT
CASSQVRGQPQHF
>.|TRBD2|TRBJ2-1|TRBV6-5
TGTGCCAGCAGCCTGACTAGCGGGACTTACAATGAGCAGTTCTTC
CASSLTSGTYNEQFF
>.|.|TRBJ2-5|TRBV5-4
TGTGCCAGCAGCTTCAGGTTGTGGACAGAACAAGAGACCCAGTACTTC
CASSFRLWTEQETQYF
>.|TRBD1|TRBJ1-4|TRBV7-9
TGTGCCAGCAGACCCCCGACAGGGTGGGGGGATGAAAAACTGTTTTTT
CASRPPTGWGDEKLFF
>few|.|TRBJ1-2|TRBV7-2
TGTGCCAGCAGCTTAGTAATAGGCTATGGCTACACCTTC
CASSLVIGYGYTF
>.|.|TRBJ1-4|TRBV19
TGTGCCAGTAGTATCTTCCAGGGGATGGAAAAACTGTTTTTT
CASSIFQGMEKLFF
>.|.|TRBJ2-2|TRBV27
TGTGCCAGCAGTTCGCTGCCCGGGGAGCTGTTTTTT
CASSSLPGELFF
>.|TRBD1|TRBJ1-1|TRBV27
TGTGCCAGCAGGTTCCTCAGGGGGCTTAGCACTGAAGCTTTCTTT
CASRFLRGLSTEAFF
>.|.|TRBJ2-1|TRBV9
TGTGCCAGCAGCGCCGAGGGACGGCGGAACAATGAGCAGTTCTTC
CASSAEGRRNNEQFF
>.|TRBD2|TRBJ2-7|TRBV13
TGTGCCAGCAGCCCCGAGGCGGGGACTACCTACGAGCAGTACTTC
CASSPEAGTTYEQYF
>few|TRBD1|TRBJ1-2|TRBV2
TGTGCCAGCAGTGGCACAGGGGGCGGCTACACCTTC
CASSGTGGGYTF
>few|TRBD1|TRBJ1-5|TRBV19
TGTGCCAGTAGTATTGGTACAGGGGCCAGCAATCAGCCCCAGCATTTT
CASSIGTGASNQPQHF
>.|TRBD1|TRBJ2-3|TRBV9
TGTGCCAGCAGCCTCCGGACAGGGGGCTCAGATACGCAGTATTTT
CASSLRTGGSDTQYF
>.|TRBD2|TRBJ2-7|TRBV11-2
TGTGCCAGCAGCCGACTCCTGACTAGCGGGGGGGCCCACGAGCAGTACTTC
CASSRLLTSGGAHEQYF
>.|.|TRBJ2-7|TRBV6-5
TGTGCCAGCAGTCACGGGCAGGCTTTTCTCGAGCAGTACTTC
CASSHGQAFLEQYF
>.|.|TRBJ1-5|TRBV7-8
TGTGCCAGCAGCCCCCAGATAGAGTATAATCAGCCCCAGCATTTT
CASSPQIEYNQPQHF
>few|.|TRBJ2-7|TRBV6-6
TGTGCCAGCAGTGCCAGGGACGAGCAGTACTTC
CASSARDEQYF
>.|.|TRBJ2-7|TRBV19
TGTGCCAGTAGTATGAGGTCCAATTACTACGAGCAGTACTTC
CASSMRSNYYEQYF
>.|TRBD2|TRBJ2-2|TRBV5-1
TGCGCCAGCCGCGGTCGGGGACTAGCGCAAACCGGGGAGCTGTTTTTT
CASRGRGLAQTGELFF
>.|.|TRBJ2-2|TRBV7-2
TGTGCCAGCAGCCCCGGACGGCCCACCGGGGAGCTGTTTTTT
CASSPGRPTGELFF
>.|TRBD1|TRBJ2-1|TRBV7-2
TGTGCCAGCAGCTTAGAAGGGACAGGGAATCGGCATGAGCAGTTCTTC
CASSLEGTGNRHEQFF
>.|.|TRBJ2-7|TRBV6-5
TGTGCCAGCAGTGCAGGGTTGTACGAGCAGTACTTC
CASSAGLYEQYF
>.|.|TRBJ1-2|TRBV5-1
TGCGCCAGCAGCCTCGCTGCGGGCAAGAACTATGGCTACACCTTC
CASSLAAGKNYGYTF
>.|.|TRBJ2-2|TRBV5-1
TGCGCCAGCAGCGACCGATACACCGGGGAGCTGTTTTTT
CASSDRYTGELFF
>.|.|TRBJ1-5|TRBV27
TGTGCCAGCATTTATGGGGATAGCAATCAGCCCCAGCATTTT
CASIYGDSNQPQHF
>.|.|TRBJ2-3|TRBV29-1
TGCAGCGTCGTGCCCTCGACCCCAGATACGCAGTATTTT
CSVVPSTPDTQYF
>few|.|TRBJ1-2|TRBV2
TGTGCCAGCAGTGTCTCCGACAGCTATGGCTACACCTTC
CASSVSDSYGYTF
>once|TRBD1|TRBJ2-7|TRBV6-6
TGTGCCAGCAGTAGCGACAGGGCCTACGAGCAGTACTTC
CASSSDRAYEQYF
>.|TRBD1|TRBJ1-4|TRBV29-1
TGCAGCGTACGGACAGGGGGGTATGGAAAACTGTTTTTT
CSVRTGGYGKLFF
>.|.|TRBJ2-2|TRBV11-1
TGTGCCAGCAGCGCGACGACTGGGAACACCGGGGAGCTGTTTTTT
CASSATTGNTGELFF
>.|.|TRBJ1-3|TRBV5-1
TGCGCCAGCAGCTTGACGGGTAGCTCTGGAAACACCATATATTTT
CASSLTGSSGNTIYF
>.|.|TRBJ1-2|TRBV4-2
TGTGCCAGCAGCCCCGCAGAGACAGGAACGCTTAACTATGGCTACACCTTC
CASSPAETGTLNYGYTF
>few|TRBD1|TRBJ2-1|TRBV9
TGTGCCAGCAGCGTAGGGACAGGGAATGAGCAGTTCTTC
CASSVGTGNEQFF
>.|.|TRBJ2-7|TRBV19
TGTGCCAGTAGTCTCCAGGGGATCGGGAGCTCCTACGAGCAGTACTTC
CASSLQGIGSSYEQYF
>.|.|TRBJ2-5|TRBV6-5
TGTGCCAGCAGTTACAGGGGGGCGGGAGAGACCCAGTACTTC
CASSYRGAGETQYF
>.|.|TRBJ2-1|TRBV11-1
TGTGCCAGCAGCTTAAGGGACTCAGCCTACAATGAGCAGTTCTTC
CASSLRDSAYNEQFF
>.|.|TRBJ2-3|TRBV6-6
TGTGCCAGCAGGCTCCATAGCACAGATACGCAGTATTTT
CASRLHSTDTQYF
>.|TRBD1|TRBJ1-5|TRBV2
TGTGCCAGCAGTGTCGAGGGGGCGAGCAATCAGCCCCAGCATTTT
CASSVEGASNQPQHF
>.|.|TRBJ1-1|TRBV19
TGTGCCAGTAGTATATCGGGTCGAAGGAACACTGAAGCTTTCTTT
CASSISGRRNTEAFF
>.|TRBD1|TRBJ2-7|TRBV11-1
TGTGCCAGCAGCTTGGGGACAGGGCGCTACGAGCAGTACTTC
CASSLGTGRYEQYF
>.|TRBD1|TRBJ1-2|TRBV9
TGTGCCAGCAGCCGGGACAGGGTGAACTATGGCTACACCTTC
CASSRDRVNYGYTF
>.|TRBD1|TRBJ1-2|TRBV6-5
TGTGCCAGCAGTCGGGACAGGGGGGCCTATGGCTACACCTTC
CASSRDRGAYGYTF
>once|.|TRBJ1-2|TRBV6-5
TGTGCCAGCAGTTACCGCAGGGACAACTATGGCTACACCTTC
CASSYRRDNYGYTF
>.|.|TRBJ2-1|TRBV28
TGTGCCAGCAGTACCCGAAGCTCCTACAATGAGCAGTTCTTC
CASSTRSSYNEQFF
>few|.|TRBJ2-5|TRBV15
TGTGCCACCAGCAAAGGGGAGACCCAGTACTTC
CATSKGETQYF
>.|.|TRBJ2-5|TRBV20-1
TGCAGTGCTGAGGGGGAGGAGACCCAGTACTTC
CSAEGEETQYF
>.|.|TRBJ1-1|TRBV30
TGTGCCTGGCGACCCCCTCCGGGTAACACTGAAGCTTTCTTT
CAWRPPPGNTEAFF
>.|.|TRBJ1-1|TRBV1
TGCACCAGCAGCCAGGCCCCTCAGGGGAACACTGAAGCTTTCTTT
CTSSQAPQGNTEAFF
>few|TRBD1|TRBJ1-5|TRBV28
TGTGCCAGCAACTCGTTCGGGGGACAGGACAATCAGCCCCAGCATTTT
CASNSFGGQDNQPQHF
>once|.|TRBJ1-5|TRBV6-5
TGTGCCAGCAGCTCCGGGGGTTTACGTCAGCCCCAGCATTTT
CASSSGGLRQPQHF
>.|.|TRBJ2-1|TRBV30
TGTGCCTGGAGTCCACGGGGCGGCTCCGGGAATGAGCAGTTCTTC
CAWSPRGGSGNEQFF
>few|.|TRBJ2-7|TRBV19
TGTGCCGGGGGGGGCTTTCCCTACGAGCAGTACTTC
CAGGGFPYEQYF
>.|TRBD1|TRBJ2-7|TRBV6-5
TGTGCCAGCAGTTACTCGTCGGGACAGGGCACCTACGAGCAGTACTTC
CASSYSSGQGTYEQYF